This T cell receptor (beta chain) is drawn from a study of T-cell reconstitution after alpha-beta-depleted transplantation in children. This CDR3 has 15 amino acids. Germline trimming cut 4 bases from V and 3 bases from J; bases unmatched to any gene: 5. This clonotype was picked up many times. The target antigen is unknown. Using unique molecular identifiers, the investigators prepared the TCRbeta library. TCRdb analysed the PCR reads with MiXCR anew, one entry per CDR3 protein. The table includes some 350,000 distinct CDR3 sequences, around 15% detected once. Findings of the study overall: Surviving recipient T cells and thymic progenitors produced the high day-60 TCRbeta diversity seen in some patients. At one year after transplant, newly produced T cells mostly accounted for T-cell counts and diversity. Expanded graft clones numbering several hundred reportedly gave rise to alpha-beta T cells about two months after transplant.

This receptor was obtained from a male patient aged 2 to 9 who had a stem cell transplant for acute lymphoblastic leukemia, so the T cells may come from the graft donor. The chain employs TRBV12-3 or TRBV12-4 and TRBJ2-3; TRBD1 aligns across 9 bases. Sequencing was performed on PBMCs, mostly from graft donor cells, taken 360 days after TCRalphabeta/CD19-depleted stem cell transplant. The DNA for the CDR3 is TGTGCCAGCAGTTCCCCGGGACAGGGAACAGATACGCAGTATTTT. Protein sequence: CASSSPGQGTDTQYF.